This is a list of T cell receptor beta chains from one sample in a study of cytotoxic CD8 clonotypes in ibrutinib-treated CLL. Some clones are missing from TCRdb's copy, which holds only in-frame ones; the method was immunoSEQ multiplex PCR. The sample consists of about 200,000 clones, approximately 70% of them appearing once. The sequencing used PBMCs, collected after 12 months of ibrutinib treatment. The receptors derive from a human donor with chronic lymphocytic leukemia. The CDR3 runs from the conserved cysteine through the conserved F or W. Fields, in order: CDR3 DNA, CDR3 protein, V gene, J gene, clone size, D gene. The D gene is left open where the match is weak. Size values are once, few and many counts, or a class for expanded clones, and some rows have none.

TGCGCCAGCAGCTGGACAGGTTCCTACGAGCAGTACTTC	CASSWTGSYEQYF	TRBV5-1	TRBJ2-7	NA	TRBD1
TGTGCCAGCAGCCTGACAGGGGGTATGATTGGGAGCAATCAGCCCCAGCATTTT	CASSLTGGMIGSNQPQHF	TRBV5-6	TRBJ1-5	few	TRBD1
TGCAGCGTAGACAGACAGGGGGTGGGGAAGGAGCAGTACTTC	CSVDRQGVGKEQYF	TRBV29-1	TRBJ2-7	few	TRBD1
TGTGCCAGCCGGCACAGGGTTGATGGCTACACCTTC	CASRHRVDGYTF	TRBV7-2	TRBJ1-2	once	NA
TGCGCCAGCAGCTGGGCGGGGGGACAACTGAACACTGAAGCTTTCTTT	CASSWAGGQLNTEAFF	TRBV5-1	TRBJ1-1	NA	NA
TGCAGCGGTGACAGGACTCGGGAGACCCAGTACTTC	CSGDRTRETQYF	TRBV29-1	TRBJ2-5	NA	NA
TGTGCCAGCAGCTTAGGGGAAGCAGATACGCAGTATTTT	CASSLGEADTQYF	TRBV11-3	TRBJ2-3	NA	NA
TGCGCCAGCAGCTTGACTTTCTCCGGGACAGGGGGGGAAGATACGCAGTATTTT	CASSLTFSGTGGEDTQYF	TRBV5-1	TRBJ2-3	NA	TRBD1
TGTGCCAGCAGCTTCCTGACTGCATATGGCTACACCTTC	CASSFLTAYGYTF	TRBV4-2	TRBJ1-2	NA	NA
TGTGCCAGCAGTCGACTGGGGGGTGACGAAAAACTGTTTTTT	CASSRLGGDEKLFF	TRBV7-9	TRBJ1-4	once	NA
TGTGCCAGCAGCTTACGGGCCGACTCCTACAATGAGCAGTTCTTC	CASSLRADSYNEQFF	TRBV13	TRBJ2-1	few	NA
TGTGCCAGTAGTATAGGGACAGGGGGAGTCTATGGCTACACCTTC	CASSIGTGGVYGYTF	TRBV19	TRBJ1-2	NA	TRBD1
TGTGCCAGCAGTGAAGGGGTGATCGACGGGGAGACCCAGTACTTC	CASSEGVIDGETQYF	TRBV6-1	TRBJ2-5	NA	NA
TGCGCCAGCAGTGGACCCGATTACGAGCAGTACTTC	CASSGPDYEQYF	TRBV5-1	TRBJ2-7	NA	NA
TGTGCCAGCAGCTCCCCAGCGGGGAGTATAGATACGCAGTATTTT	CASSSPAGSIDTQYF	TRBV7-9	TRBJ2-3	NA	TRBD2
TGTGCCAGCAGGGACCCTCCAGGAGGCTACACCTTC	CASRDPPGGYTF	TRBV6-1	TRBJ1-2	NA	NA
TGTGCCAGCAGTTACGGGCCGCGCCTCGGGGATGAAAAACTGTTTTTT	CASSYGPRLGDEKLFF	TRBV6-5	TRBJ1-4	NA	NA
TGTGCCAGCAGCCTTTTTGACATGTCCACCGGGGAGCTGTTTTTT	CASSLFDMSTGELFF	TRBV7-9	TRBJ2-2	NA	NA
TGTGCCAGCAGCGTAGAGGCGGGGGTAATAGATACGCAGTATTTT	CASSVEAGVIDTQYF	TRBV9	TRBJ2-3	NA	TRBD2
TGTGCCAGCAGTTTATACGGTACTGCCTACAATGAGCAGTTCTTC	CASSLYGTAYNEQFF	TRBV27	TRBJ2-1	few	NA
TGTGCCTGGACCCAACGCGGGGCCGAGCAGTACTTC	CAWTQRGAEQYF	TRBV30	TRBJ2-7	NA	NA
TGTGCCAGCAGCCCGTGGGACCGCAATCAGCCCCAGCATTTT	CASSPWDRNQPQHF	TRBV2	TRBJ1-5	NA	NA
TGCGCCAGCAGCCAAACAGGTTCTGGCTACACCTTC	CASSQTGSGYTF	TRBV4-1	TRBJ1-2	NA	NA
TGTGCCAGCTCACCAAGGGACAATGGGTACAATGAGCAGTTCTTC	CASSPRDNGYNEQFF	TRBV18	TRBJ2-1	NA	NA
TGCGCCAGCAGCTTGGGGCAGGGATACTACAATGAGCAGTTCTTC	CASSLGQGYYNEQFF	TRBV5-1	TRBJ2-1	NA	NA
TGTGCCAGCAGCAGGGGGGGACAGCCCCAGCATTTT	CASSRGGQPQHF	TRBV27	TRBJ1-5	once	TRBD1
TGTGCCAGCAGCGCCGGGACTCGTAATACGCAGTATTTT	CASSAGTRNTQYF	TRBV9	TRBJ2-3	NA	NA
TGTGCCAGCAGCCAAGGGGGGTCGGGGTCCCAAAACATTCAGTACTTC	CASSQGGSGSQNIQYF	TRBV14	TRBJ2-4	NA	NA
TGTGCCAGCAGCCTACAGGGTCTGCCCCAGCATTTT	CASSLQGLPQHF	TRBV7-9	TRBJ1-5	few	NA
TGTGCTAGTCTACTTCTACCCCTCCACTTT	CASLLLPLHF	TRBV12-5	TRBJ1-6	few	NA
TGTGCCACCAGCAGGGGACCAAATTTCGGGAATGAGCAGTTCTTC	CATSRGPNFGNEQFF	TRBV15	TRBJ2-1	NA	NA
TGTGCCAGTAAGGACTCCCATTATGGCTACACCTTC	CASKDSHYGYTF	TRBV19	TRBJ1-2	NA	NA
TGTGCCAGCAGTGGTGCGGGCGGGGCGCGCCTGGGGCCCCAGCATTTT	CASSGAGGARLGPQHF	TRBV28	TRBJ1-5	NA	NA
TGTGCCAGCAGCCCGGGACAGGGCCTTCTAATGAACACTGAAGCTTTCTTT	CASSPGQGLLMNTEAFF	TRBV6-4	TRBJ1-1	NA	TRBD1
TGTGCCAGCAGCGTGTCTGGGACTAGGGACACCGGGGAGCTGTTTTTT	CASSVSGTRDTGELFF	TRBV9	TRBJ2-2	NA	TRBD2
TGCAGCGTTGAACTCCTCGTCTCGAACAAAAACATTCAGTACTTC	CSVELLVSNKNIQYF	TRBV29-1	TRBJ2-4	NA	NA
TGTGCCAGCAGTTTCCCTAACACAGCCTACAATGAGCAGTTCTTC	CASSFPNTAYNEQFF	TRBV27	TRBJ2-1	NA	NA